This TCR beta chain emerged from a study of a mutant IDH1 vaccine in newly diagnosed glioma. About the research overall: Scheduled for weeks 1, 3, 5, 7, 11, 15, 19 and 23, eight vaccinations were given to patients. Vaccine dosing followed radiotherapy by 4-6 weeks, or accompanied temozolomide cycles. Study outcomes and limitations: The authors found pseudoprogression apparently unrelated to changes in top peripheral T cell clonotypes.

This clone was seen only a few times. Its target is unknown. This same CDR3 is encoded by further DNA sequences in the sample. CDR1 is MGHRA and CDR2 is YSYEKL in the germline V gene. The V end lost 6 bases, the J end lost 1 base, and 12 bases lay between the germline ends. This CDR3 region has 14 residues. The sample's time point: week 23, last vaccination. Each dose delivered 300 ug of mutant IDH1 20-mer peptide subcutaneously with imiquimod. Only in-frame clones appear in the TCRdb table, and some are missing; sequencing was by immunoSEQ multiplex PCR. This sample carries around 39,000 clones, about 81% of them seen once, and the ten largest clones take about 2.2%.

The material sequenced was PBMCs, taken from a glioma patient whose treatment included an IDH1 peptide vaccine. The sequence was obtained from a woman aged 18-29 years with glioma. Some clones in this sample may be carry-over from other donors' samples. The chain joins TRBV4-1 to TRBJ1-1, with D possibly TRBD1 on 6 matching bases. CDR3 region: CASRSGTPNTEAFF. The CDR3 DNA reads TGCGCCAGCAGATCCGGGACACCGAACACTGAAGCTTTCTTT.